Reported below is one T cell receptor beta chain. The junction departs from germline at one end; a sequencing error may be responsible. Study processing details: From reference gene primer amplification, estimates of nucleated cell counts were derived. TCRdb's copy holds only in-frame clones and misses some; the assay was immunoSEQ multiplex PCR. The V and J calls and the clone size are those of that table, but D and trimming were determined from the DNA. The sample gives some 370,000 clones, 75% to 90% of which show up once; about 5.4% is in the top ten. This entry is derived from a study of blood T cell repertoires in COVID-19. Study in general: The cDNA or gDNA used as material had been derived from T cells, B-cell-depleted T cells, or PBMCs.

Enrolled through a virtual design, the participants were between roughly 18 and 89 years of age and came from fewer than 30 US areas. The sequencing input was PBMCs or T cells enriched from blood (not recorded which). This receptor was obtained from a woman between 45 and 60 years old who had recovered from COVID-19.

In DNA form, the CDR3 reads TGTGCCAGCAGTTTATCGGGGAACCCTGAAGCTTTCTTT. This translates into CASSLSGNPEAFF. The chain uses TRBV28 and TRBJ1-1; D gene uncertain. Per germline, CDR1 MDHEN and CDR2 SYDVKM. This CDR3 is built from 13 residues.